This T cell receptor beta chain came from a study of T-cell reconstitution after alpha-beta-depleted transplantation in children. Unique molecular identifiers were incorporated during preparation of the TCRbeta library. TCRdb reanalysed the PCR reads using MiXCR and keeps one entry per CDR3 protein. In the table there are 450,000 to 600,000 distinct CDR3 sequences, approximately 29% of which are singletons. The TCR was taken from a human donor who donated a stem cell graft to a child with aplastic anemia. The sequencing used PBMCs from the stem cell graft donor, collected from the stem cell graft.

Here the CDR3 DNA reads TGCGCCAGCAGCCCCGGGACAGAAGAAGAGACCCAGTACTTC. It is translated as CASSPGTEEETQYF. This chain uses TRBV5-1 with TRBJ2-5; 7 positions match TRBD1. Germline V gene data show CDR1 as SGHRS and CDR2 as YFSETQ. The CDR3 extends over 14 amino acids. Trimming removed 4 bases from V and 3 bases from J; junction bases left unmatched: 6.